The 5 T cell receptor beta chains below were found in one sample sequenced in a study of T cells in Graves' hyperthyroidism and ophthalmopathy. Amplification targeted TCR beta CDR3 regions from RNA transcripts. The study used the HTBI primer set for a first-round RT-PCR of the TCR CDR3. TCRdb itself ran the multiplex PCR reads through MiXCR, one entry per CDR3 protein. The sample lists some 500,000 distinct CDR3 sequences; 13% to 15% were seen once. Sequencing was done on a sample of blood. The receptor source for this set is a woman under 30 with Graves' hyperthyroidism.

This clonotype appeared many times. The chain links TRBV19 to TRBJ2-6; the D is unclear. Per germline, CDR1 LNHDA and CDR2 SQIVND (reference sequence). The V end was cut by 6 bases, the J end by 4 bases, with 16 bases between. The CDR3 runs to 16 residues. The CDR3: CASSPELVRGANVLTF. The CDR3, as DNA: TGTGCCAGTAGCCCTGAATTGGTGAGGGGGGCCAACGTCCTGACTTTC.

This chain links TRBV20-1 with TRBJ2-3, with TRBD2 identical over 11 bases. V was clipped by 5 bases and J by 0 bases; unmatched bases: 4. Germline CDR1 and CDR2: DFQATT and SNEGSKA (reference sequence). The CDR3 has 15 residues. The CDR3: CSAETSGVSTDTQYF. The CDR3 DNA follows: TGCAGTGCTGAGACTAGCGGGGTGAGCACAGATACGCAGTATTTT.

This clonotype was recorded many times. This chain connects TRBV19 to TRBJ1-1; D is uncertain. V was cut by 4 bases and J by 1 base, with 7 bases left in between. This CDR3 has 13 residues. The V gene's germline CDR1 is LNHDA and CDR2 SQIVND (reference sequence). This CDR3 is CASSTGKNTEAFF. CDR3 in DNA: TGTGCCAGTAGTACCGGGAAGAACACTGAAGCTTTCTTT.

This chain joins TRBV4-1 and TRBJ2-3; D uncertain. Germline V gene lookup returns CDR1 MGHRA and CDR2 YSYEKL. Trimming pared 4 bases from V and 1 base from J, leaving 18 bases between. CDR3 size: 17 residues. The CDR3 sequence is CASSPPLRGIRTDTQYF. The CDR3 DNA is TGCGCCAGCAGCCCACCCCTCCGTGGGATTCGCACAGATACGCAGTATTTT.

The table lists this clonotype with a few counts. The chain combines TRBV14 with TRBJ1-4, with D unclear. The CDR3 runs to 15 residues. V was clipped by 5 bases and J by 8 bases, with 18 bases between them. Germline V lookup: CDR1 SGHDN, CDR2 FVKESK. The chain's CDR3 is CASSRLRGYDEKLFF. The DNA for the CDR3 is TGTGCCAGCAGCAGATTAAGAGGGTATGACGAAAAACTGTTTTTT.